The 22 T cell receptor beta chains in this list originate from one sample, sequenced in a study of T cells expressing NK-cell markers (dated by TCRdb to the early 2020s). The library was obtained by 5' RACE. TCRdb lists the instrument as Illumina HiSeq 2000. After the reads were reprocessed by TCRdb, one entry was made per CDR3 protein sequence, with no DNA. In this sample's table one finds around 550,000 distinct CDR3 sequences. The ten largest make up approximately 3.5% of the sample. Sequenced: blood T cells: a sorted CD56 or NKG2C T cell subset, CD4+ or CD8+ T cells, or bulk PBMC T cells (not recorded which). These receptors were obtained from a man aged 18 to 29 in good health. Donor details come from another sample of the same person, matched by shared clones.

The CDR3 spells CASSFVSNIQYF. This chain links TRBV12-3 or TRBV12-4 with TRBJ2-4. The length of the CDR3 is 12 residues.

The chain employs TRBV5-1 and TRBJ1-4. This CDR3 has 15 amino acids. Germline V gene lookup returns CDR1 SGHRS and CDR2 YFSETQ. CDR3 residues: CASSLAPATNEKLFF.

J is TRBJ2-3 and V is TRBV5-6; the D gene TCRdb calls, TRBD1, cannot be checked with no DNA. Germline V gives CDR1 SGHDT, CDR2 YYEEEE. The CDR3 consists of 13 residues. CDR3 protein: CASRQTGTDTQYF.

This chain connects TRBV6-1 to TRBJ1-1. The CDR3 is 18 amino acids. CDR1 and CDR2 from the germline V gene are MNHNS and SASEGT. This CDR3 reads CASSRHLPTLTRDTEAFF.

This rearrangement joins TRBV23-1 to TRBJ2-7. TRBV23-1 is known as an ORF, though its function is uncertain. The CDR3 sequence is 12 residues long. The CDR3 is CASSQRCYEQYF.

The J gene is TRBJ2-2, the V gene TRBV24-1; without DNA, the TCRdb call of TRBD2 cannot be checked. The CDR3 has 16 residues. Germline V CDR1 and CDR2: KGHDR, SFDVKD. The CDR3 reads CATSDASGQGVGELFF.

The chain is built from TRBV7-7 and TRBJ2-1; TCRdb calls TRBD2, which cannot be checked without DNA. The CDR3 is 16 residues long. Germline V CDR1 and CDR2: SSHAT, FNYEAQ (reference sequence). The CDR3 here is CASSLESGGTYNEQFF.

The chain couples TRBV5-5 to TRBJ2-7. The CDR3 extends over 15 amino acids. Germline loops: CDR1 SGHKS, CDR2 YYEKEE (reference sequence). The CDR3: CASSLKTISLSEQYF. The full variable domain, rest sourced from reference TRBV5-5 and TRBJ2-7, is DAGVTQSPTHLIKTRGQQVTLRCSPISGHKSVSWYQQVLGQGPQFIFQYYEKEERGRGNFPDRFSARQFPNYSSELNVNALLLGDSALYLCASSLKTISLSEQYFGPGTRLTVT.

V usage is TRBV7-2 and J usage is TRBJ2-1; TCRdb indicates TRBD2, and absent DNA this call remains unverified. The CDR3 is made up of 14 amino acids. The V gene's germline CDR1 is SGHTA and CDR2 FQGNSA. The CDR3 spells CASSLGLYLDEQFF.

The V gene is TRBV28, the J gene TRBJ2-3; lacking DNA, the TRBD1 call made by TCRdb goes unchecked. Germline loops: CDR1 MDHEN, CDR2 SYDVKM. This CDR3 contains 15 residues. CDR3 loop: CASSYPFEGADTQYF.

The chain carries TRBV6-5 and TRBJ1-5. CDR1 and CDR2 (germline): MNHEY, SVGAGI. CDR3 size: 14 residues. The CDR3 spells CASSYAWGAQPQHF.

V gene TRBV6-5 combines with J gene TRBJ2-1. CDR3 length: 16 residues. Germline V gene lookup returns CDR1 MNHEY and CDR2 SVGAGI. The CDR3 sequence is CASSRFTGNLGNEQFF.

CDR3: CATAKGEGRETQYF. The V gene is TRBV11-2, the J gene TRBJ2-5; TCRdb calls TRBD2, which cannot be checked without DNA. CDR3 size: 14 residues. Germline V gives CDR1 SGHAT, CDR2 FQNNGV.

The CDR3 region is CASSFGTGVKETQYF. This chain uses TRBV12-3 or TRBV12-4 with TRBJ2-5; there is no DNA to check the TCRdb D call of TRBD1. CDR3 length equals 15 residues.

V is TRBV20-1 and J is TRBJ2-2; TCRdb outputs TRBD2, but without DNA this stays unchecked. The germline CDR1 and CDR2 sequences are DFQATT and SNEGSKA (reference sequence). There are 14 residues in the CDR3. This CDR3 is CSTYKGRSAGELFF.

This chain joins TRBV6-1 and TRBJ2-5; no DNA is available, so the TRBD2 call from TCRdb remains unchecked. Germline V gene lookup returns CDR1 MNHNS and CDR2 SASEGT. This CDR3 spans 13 amino acids. CDR3 protein: CASRLTSWQTQYF.

The rearrangement joins TRBV11-3 to TRBJ2-2; TCRdb proposes TRBD2, but this gene call is untestable without DNA. The CDR3 sequence is 14 residues long. CDR1 and CDR2 from the germline V gene are SGHNT and YENEEA. CDR3 sequence: CASSPGLSSGELFF.

The gene calls are TRBV5-6 and TRBJ1-1; checking the TCRdb D call of TRBD1 is not possible without DNA. CDR1 SGHDT and CDR2 YYEEEE come from the germline V gene. The CDR3 has 18 residues. CDR3 region: CASSFAPGTHGGNTEAFF.

The chain couples TRBV29-1 to TRBJ2-3; TCRdb gives TRBD2 as the D gene, but with no DNA this cannot be confirmed. Germline assignment: CDR1 SQVTM and CDR2 ANQGSEA. The CDR3 extends over 15 amino acids. The CDR3 protein is CSAILAGELVGEQYF.

The chain joins TRBV27 to TRBJ2-1; the D call of TRBD2 rests on TCRdb alone, since no DNA is present to check it. The CDR3 runs 14 residues. In germline, CDR1 is MNHEY, CDR2 SMNVEV (reference sequence). The CDR3 loop is CASSLSFTRDEQFF.

This chain joins TRBV7-2 and TRBJ2-2. The CDR3 sequence is 16 residues long. CDR1 and CDR2 (germline): SGHTA, FQGNSA. The CDR3: CASSLVPGANTGELFF.

The chain carries TRBV15 and TRBJ2-7; TCRdb names TRBD2, which stays unverified in the absence of DNA. Germline CDR1 and CDR2: LNHNV and YYDKDF (reference sequence). The CDR3 sequence is 15 residues long. CDR3 protein: CATSRVRGGLYEQYF.